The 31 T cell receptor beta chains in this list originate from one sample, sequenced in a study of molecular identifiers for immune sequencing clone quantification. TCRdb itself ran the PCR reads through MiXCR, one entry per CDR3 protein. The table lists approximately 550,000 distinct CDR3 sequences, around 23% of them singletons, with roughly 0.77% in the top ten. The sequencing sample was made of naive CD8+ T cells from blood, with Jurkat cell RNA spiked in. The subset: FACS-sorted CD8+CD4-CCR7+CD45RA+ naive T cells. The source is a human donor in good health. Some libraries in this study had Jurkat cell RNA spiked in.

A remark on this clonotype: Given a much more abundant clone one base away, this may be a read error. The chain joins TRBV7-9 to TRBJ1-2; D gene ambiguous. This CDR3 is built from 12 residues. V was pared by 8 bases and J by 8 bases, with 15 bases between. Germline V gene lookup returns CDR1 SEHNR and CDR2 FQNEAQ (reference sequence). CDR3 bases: TGTGCCAGCGGCACCTTTGTTGCCGGCTACACCTTC. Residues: CASGTFVAGYTF.

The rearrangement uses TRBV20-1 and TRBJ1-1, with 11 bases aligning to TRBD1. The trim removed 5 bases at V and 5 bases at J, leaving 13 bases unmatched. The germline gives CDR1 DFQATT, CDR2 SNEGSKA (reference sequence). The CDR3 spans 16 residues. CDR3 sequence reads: CSAEGQGGEMGTEAFF. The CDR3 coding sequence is TGCAGTGCTGAGGGACAGGGGGGAGAGATGGGAACTGAAGCTTTCTTT.

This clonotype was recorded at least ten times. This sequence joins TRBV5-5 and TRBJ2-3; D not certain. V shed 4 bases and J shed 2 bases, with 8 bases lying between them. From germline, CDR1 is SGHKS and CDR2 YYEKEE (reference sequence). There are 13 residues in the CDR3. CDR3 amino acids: CASSPQNTDTQYF. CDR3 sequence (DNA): TGTGCCAGCAGCCCCCAGAACACAGATACGCAGTATTTT.

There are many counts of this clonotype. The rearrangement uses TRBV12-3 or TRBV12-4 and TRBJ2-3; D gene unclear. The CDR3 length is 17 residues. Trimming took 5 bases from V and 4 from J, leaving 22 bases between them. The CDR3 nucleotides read TGTGCCAGCAGTCCCGTAGAGCCCTCTCGGGTAGCAGATACGCAGTATTTT. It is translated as CASSPVEPSRVADTQYF.

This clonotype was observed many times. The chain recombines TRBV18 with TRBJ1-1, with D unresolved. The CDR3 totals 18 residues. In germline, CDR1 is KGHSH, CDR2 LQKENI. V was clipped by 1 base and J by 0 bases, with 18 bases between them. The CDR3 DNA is TGTGCCAGCTCACCACGAGGTCAGGCTACCATTATGAACACTGAAGCTTTCTTT. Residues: CASSPRGQATIMNTEAFF.

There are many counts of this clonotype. The chain's CDR3 is CASSLASNTEAFF. The CDR3 DNA is TGTGCCAGCAGCTTAGCTTCGAACACTGAAGCTTTCTTT. The V gene is TRBV11-2, the J gene TRBJ1-1; D remains unclear. CDR3 length equals 13 residues. CDR1 is SGHAT, CDR2 FQNNGV, per germline. Trimming took 1 base from V and 1 from J, leaving 4 bases between them.

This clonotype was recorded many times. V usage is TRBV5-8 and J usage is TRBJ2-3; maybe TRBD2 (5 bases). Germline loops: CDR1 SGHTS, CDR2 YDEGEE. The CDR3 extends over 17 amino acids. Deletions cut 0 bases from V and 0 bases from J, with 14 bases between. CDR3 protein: CASSLAGRRTSTDTQYF. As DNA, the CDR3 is TGTGCCAGCAGCTTGGCCGGGCGGCGGACTAGCACAGATACGCAGTATTTT.

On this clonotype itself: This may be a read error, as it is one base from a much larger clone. CDR3 nucleotides: TGTGCCAGCAGTCGGGGCTTCTCCTACGAGCAGTACTTC. Residues: CASSRGFSYEQYF. The chain links TRBV6-2 or TRBV6-3 to TRBJ2-7, with D perhaps matching TRBD1 or TRBD2 (5 bases each). The CDR3 covers 13 residues. V was cut by 5 bases and J by 0 bases, with 8 bases left in between. CDR1 is MNHEY, CDR2 SVGEGT, per germline.

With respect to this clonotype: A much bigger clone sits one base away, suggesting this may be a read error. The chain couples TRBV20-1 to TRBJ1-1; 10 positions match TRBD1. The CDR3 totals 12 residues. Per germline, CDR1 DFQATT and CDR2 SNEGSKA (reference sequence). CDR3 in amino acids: CSVRQGATEAFF. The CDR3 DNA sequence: TGCAGTGTTAGACAGGGGGCAACTGAAGCTTTCTTT.

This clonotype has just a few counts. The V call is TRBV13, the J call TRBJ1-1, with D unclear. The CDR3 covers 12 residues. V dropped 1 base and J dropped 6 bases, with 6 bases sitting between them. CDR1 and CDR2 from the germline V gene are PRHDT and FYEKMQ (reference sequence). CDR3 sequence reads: CASSLVSSEAFF. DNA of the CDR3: TGTGCCAGCAGCTTAGTAAGTTCTGAAGCTTTCTTT.

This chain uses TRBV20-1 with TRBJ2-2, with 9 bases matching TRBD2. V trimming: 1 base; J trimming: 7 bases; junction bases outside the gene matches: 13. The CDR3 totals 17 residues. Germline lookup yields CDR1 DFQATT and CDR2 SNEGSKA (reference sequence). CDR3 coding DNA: TGCAGTGCTAGAGGATCGGTGGAGCGGGAGGTGGGCGGGGAGCTGTTTTTT. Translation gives CSARGSVEREVGGELFF.

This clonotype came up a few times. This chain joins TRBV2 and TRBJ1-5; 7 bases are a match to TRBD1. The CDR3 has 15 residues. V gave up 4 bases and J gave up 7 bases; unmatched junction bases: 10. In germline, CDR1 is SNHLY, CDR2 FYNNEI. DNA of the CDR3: TGTGCCAGCAGTGGGGGGACAGACCAGCGACAGCCCCAGCATTTT. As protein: CASSGGTDQRQPQHF.

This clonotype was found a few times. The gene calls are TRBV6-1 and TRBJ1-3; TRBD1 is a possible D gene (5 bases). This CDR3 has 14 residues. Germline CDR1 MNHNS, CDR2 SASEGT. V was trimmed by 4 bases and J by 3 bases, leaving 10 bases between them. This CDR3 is CASSGRVHGNTIYF. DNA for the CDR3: TGTGCCAGCAGTGGCAGGGTTCATGGAAACACCATATATTTT.

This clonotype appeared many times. This chain's CDR3 is CATVSHPYNEQFF. CDR3 DNA sequence: TGTGCCACCGTGTCGCACCCCTACAATGAGCAGTTCTTC. This rearrangement joins TRBV24-1 to TRBJ2-1; D unresolved. The CDR3 length is 13 residues. Per the germline V gene, CDR1 is KGHDR and CDR2 is SFDVKD. Trimming took 9 bases from V and 2 from J, leaving 10 bases between them.

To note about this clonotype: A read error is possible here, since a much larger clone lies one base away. CDR3 coding DNA: TGCAGTGCTAGAAAACAGGGGACTGGGGCCAACGTCCTGACTTTC. It specifies CSARKQGTGANVLTF. The chain carries TRBV20-1 and TRBJ2-6; 7 positions match TRBD1. There are 15 residues in the CDR3. Germline V gives CDR1 DFQATT, CDR2 SNEGSKA (reference sequence). The junction had 3 bases not matched to a gene; V was cut back by 2 bases and J by 2 bases.

Here the CDR3 DNA reads TGCAGTGCGAGGGAGAACACCGGGGAGCTGTTTTTT. Its translation: CSARENTGELFF. V and J are TRBV20-1 and TRBJ2-2; a weak D match, TRBD2 (5 bases). The V end was cut by 6 bases, the J end by 1 base, with 6 bases between. CDR1 is DFQATT, CDR2 SNEGSKA, per germline (reference sequence). This CDR3 is built from 12 residues.

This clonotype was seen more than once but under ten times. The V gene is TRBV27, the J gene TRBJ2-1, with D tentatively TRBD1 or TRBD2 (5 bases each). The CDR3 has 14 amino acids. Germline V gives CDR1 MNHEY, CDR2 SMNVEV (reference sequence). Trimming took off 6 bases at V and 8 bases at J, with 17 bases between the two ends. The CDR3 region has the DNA TGTGCCAGCAGCTTGACTGGGGGAGCCTATGAGCAGTTCTTC. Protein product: CASSLTGGAYEQFF.

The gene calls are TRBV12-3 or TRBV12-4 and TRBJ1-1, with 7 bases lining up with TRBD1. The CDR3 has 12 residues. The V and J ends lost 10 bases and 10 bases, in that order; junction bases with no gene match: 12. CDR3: CATTGGDSGAFF. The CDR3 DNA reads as TGTGCCACCACGGGGGGGGACAGTGGAGCTTTCTTT.

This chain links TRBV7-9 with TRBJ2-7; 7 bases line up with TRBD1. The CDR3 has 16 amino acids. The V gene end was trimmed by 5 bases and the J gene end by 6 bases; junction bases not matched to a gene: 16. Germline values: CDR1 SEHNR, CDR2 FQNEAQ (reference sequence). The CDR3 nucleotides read TGTGCCAGCAGCCCCGGGGACAGCAGGACTTTAGGCGAGCAGTACTTC. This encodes CASSPGDSRTLGEQYF.

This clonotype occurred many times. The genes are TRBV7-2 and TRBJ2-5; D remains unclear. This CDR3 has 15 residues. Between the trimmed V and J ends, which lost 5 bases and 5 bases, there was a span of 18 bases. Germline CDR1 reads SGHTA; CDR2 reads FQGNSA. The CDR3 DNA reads TGTGCCAGCAGCCCCTCCCTTTCTCGGTTTGAGACCCAGTACTTC. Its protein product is CASSPSLSRFETQYF.

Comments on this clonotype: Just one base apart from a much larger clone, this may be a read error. CDR3 nucleotides: TGCGCCAGCAGCGATAACCAGGCGAAAAGCATTCAGTACTTC. As protein: CASSDNQAKSIQYF. J is TRBJ2-4 and V is TRBV4-1; D not resolved. This CDR3 region has 14 residues. Germline CDR1 is MGHRA and CDR2 is YSYEKL.

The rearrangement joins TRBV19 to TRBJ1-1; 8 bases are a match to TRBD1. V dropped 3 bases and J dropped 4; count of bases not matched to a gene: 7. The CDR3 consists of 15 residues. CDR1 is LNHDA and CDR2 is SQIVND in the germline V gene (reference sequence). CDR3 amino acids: CASSIYSTGGTEAFF. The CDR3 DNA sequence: TGTGCCAGTAGTATTTATTCTACAGGGGGCACTGAAGCTTTCTTT.

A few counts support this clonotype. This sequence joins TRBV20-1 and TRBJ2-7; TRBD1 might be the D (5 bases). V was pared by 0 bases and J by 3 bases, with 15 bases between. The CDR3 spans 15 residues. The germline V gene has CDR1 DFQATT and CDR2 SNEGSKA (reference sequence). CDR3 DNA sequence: TGCAGTGCTAGAGAAGAGTGGACAAGACACTACGAGCAGTACTTC. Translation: CSAREEWTRHYEQYF.

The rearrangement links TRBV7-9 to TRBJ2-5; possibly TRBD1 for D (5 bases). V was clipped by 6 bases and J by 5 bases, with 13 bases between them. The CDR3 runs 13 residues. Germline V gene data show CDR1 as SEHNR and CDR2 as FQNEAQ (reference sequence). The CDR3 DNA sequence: TGTGCCAGCAGATCGCCAGGGATGGAGACCCAGTACTTC. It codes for CASRSPGMETQYF.

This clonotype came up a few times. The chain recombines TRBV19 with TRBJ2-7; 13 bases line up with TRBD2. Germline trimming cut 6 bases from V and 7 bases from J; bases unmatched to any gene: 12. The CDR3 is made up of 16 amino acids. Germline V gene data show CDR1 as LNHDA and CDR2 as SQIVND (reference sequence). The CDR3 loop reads CASSIGLAGALREQYF. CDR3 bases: TGTGCCAGTAGCATTGGACTAGCGGGAGCATTAAGGGAGCAGTACTTC.

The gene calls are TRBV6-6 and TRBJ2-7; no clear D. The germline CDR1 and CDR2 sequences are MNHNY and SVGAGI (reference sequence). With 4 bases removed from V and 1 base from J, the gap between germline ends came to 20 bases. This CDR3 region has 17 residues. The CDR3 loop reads CASSLSVGWTQSYEQYF. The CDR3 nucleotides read TGTGCCAGCAGTTTGTCAGTCGGGTGGACGCAATCCTACGAGCAGTACTTC.

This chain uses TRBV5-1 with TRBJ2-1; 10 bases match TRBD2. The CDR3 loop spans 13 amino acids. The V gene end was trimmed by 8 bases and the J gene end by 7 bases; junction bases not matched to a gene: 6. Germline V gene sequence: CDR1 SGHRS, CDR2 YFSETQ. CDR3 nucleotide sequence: TGCGCCAGTGAAGGACTAGCGGCAAATGAGCAGTTCTTC. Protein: CASEGLAANEQFF.

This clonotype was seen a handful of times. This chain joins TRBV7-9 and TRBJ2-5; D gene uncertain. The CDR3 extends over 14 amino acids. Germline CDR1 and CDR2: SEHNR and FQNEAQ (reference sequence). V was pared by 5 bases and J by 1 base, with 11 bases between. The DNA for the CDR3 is TGTGCCAGCAGCAGACCCCCCACCCAAGAGACCCAGTACTTC. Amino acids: CASSRPPTQETQYF.

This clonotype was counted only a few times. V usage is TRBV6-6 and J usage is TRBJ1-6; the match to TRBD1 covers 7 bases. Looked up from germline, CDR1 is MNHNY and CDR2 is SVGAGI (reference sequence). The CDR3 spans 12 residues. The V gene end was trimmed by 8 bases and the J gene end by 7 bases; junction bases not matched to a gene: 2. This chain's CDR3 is CASLTGNSPLHF. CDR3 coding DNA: TGTGCCAGCTTGACAGGGAATTCACCCCTCCACTTT.

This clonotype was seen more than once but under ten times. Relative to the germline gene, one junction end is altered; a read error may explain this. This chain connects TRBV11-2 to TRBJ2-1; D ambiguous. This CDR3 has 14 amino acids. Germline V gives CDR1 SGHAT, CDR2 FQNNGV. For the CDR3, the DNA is TGTGCCAGCAGCTTCCTCGGCAGCTACAATGAGCGGTTCTTC. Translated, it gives CASSFLGSYNERFF.

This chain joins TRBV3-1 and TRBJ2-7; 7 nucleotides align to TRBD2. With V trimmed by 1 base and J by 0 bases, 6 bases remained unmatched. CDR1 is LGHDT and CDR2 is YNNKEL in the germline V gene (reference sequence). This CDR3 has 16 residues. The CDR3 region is CASSQGGTTYSYEQYF. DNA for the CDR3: TGTGCCAGCAGCCAAGGAGGGACTACCTACTCCTACGAGCAGTACTTC.